This entry features one TCR beta chain sequence. The antigen is unknown. This specimen comes from a study of vaccination and CD4 T cells after COVID-19. Specified treatment: approximately 9-day PBMC culture with coronavirus spike peptide pools or control peptides (ViraFEST assay). There are 11 residues in the CDR3. The germline V and J ends were trimmed by 6 bases and 8 bases, with 9 bases remaining between them. Germline values: CDR1 SEHNR, CDR2 FQNEAQ (reference sequence). General study points: The median number of SARS-CoV-2-reactive clonotypes increased from about 20 to 38, a change that did not reach significance. Convalescent patients displayed a median roughly 88% of reactive clones emerging only post-vaccination.

The assay that was used to sequence DNA from cultured CD4+ T cells was the Oncomine TCR Beta short-read assay. From the PCR reads, TCRdb called clonotypes with MiXCR, one entry per CDR3 protein. The table has some 11,000 distinct CDR3 sequences, around 41% seen once. The specimen was CD4+ T cells from blood, cultured in vitro, collected after SARS-CoV-2 vaccination. The gene calls are TRBV7-9 and TRBJ2-3; D unclear. The source is a human donor who had recovered from COVID-19. CDR3 bases: TGTGCCAGCAGTCCCTCAGGTACGCAGTATTTT. Its protein is CASSPSGTQYF. Drawing the rest from reference TRBV7-9 and TRBJ2-3, the complete variable domain is DTGVSQNPRHKITKRGQNVTFRCDPISEHNRLYWYRQTLGQGPEFLTYFQNEAQLEKSRLLSDRFSAERPKGSFSTLEIQRTEQGDSAMYLCASSPSGTQYFGPGTRLTVL.